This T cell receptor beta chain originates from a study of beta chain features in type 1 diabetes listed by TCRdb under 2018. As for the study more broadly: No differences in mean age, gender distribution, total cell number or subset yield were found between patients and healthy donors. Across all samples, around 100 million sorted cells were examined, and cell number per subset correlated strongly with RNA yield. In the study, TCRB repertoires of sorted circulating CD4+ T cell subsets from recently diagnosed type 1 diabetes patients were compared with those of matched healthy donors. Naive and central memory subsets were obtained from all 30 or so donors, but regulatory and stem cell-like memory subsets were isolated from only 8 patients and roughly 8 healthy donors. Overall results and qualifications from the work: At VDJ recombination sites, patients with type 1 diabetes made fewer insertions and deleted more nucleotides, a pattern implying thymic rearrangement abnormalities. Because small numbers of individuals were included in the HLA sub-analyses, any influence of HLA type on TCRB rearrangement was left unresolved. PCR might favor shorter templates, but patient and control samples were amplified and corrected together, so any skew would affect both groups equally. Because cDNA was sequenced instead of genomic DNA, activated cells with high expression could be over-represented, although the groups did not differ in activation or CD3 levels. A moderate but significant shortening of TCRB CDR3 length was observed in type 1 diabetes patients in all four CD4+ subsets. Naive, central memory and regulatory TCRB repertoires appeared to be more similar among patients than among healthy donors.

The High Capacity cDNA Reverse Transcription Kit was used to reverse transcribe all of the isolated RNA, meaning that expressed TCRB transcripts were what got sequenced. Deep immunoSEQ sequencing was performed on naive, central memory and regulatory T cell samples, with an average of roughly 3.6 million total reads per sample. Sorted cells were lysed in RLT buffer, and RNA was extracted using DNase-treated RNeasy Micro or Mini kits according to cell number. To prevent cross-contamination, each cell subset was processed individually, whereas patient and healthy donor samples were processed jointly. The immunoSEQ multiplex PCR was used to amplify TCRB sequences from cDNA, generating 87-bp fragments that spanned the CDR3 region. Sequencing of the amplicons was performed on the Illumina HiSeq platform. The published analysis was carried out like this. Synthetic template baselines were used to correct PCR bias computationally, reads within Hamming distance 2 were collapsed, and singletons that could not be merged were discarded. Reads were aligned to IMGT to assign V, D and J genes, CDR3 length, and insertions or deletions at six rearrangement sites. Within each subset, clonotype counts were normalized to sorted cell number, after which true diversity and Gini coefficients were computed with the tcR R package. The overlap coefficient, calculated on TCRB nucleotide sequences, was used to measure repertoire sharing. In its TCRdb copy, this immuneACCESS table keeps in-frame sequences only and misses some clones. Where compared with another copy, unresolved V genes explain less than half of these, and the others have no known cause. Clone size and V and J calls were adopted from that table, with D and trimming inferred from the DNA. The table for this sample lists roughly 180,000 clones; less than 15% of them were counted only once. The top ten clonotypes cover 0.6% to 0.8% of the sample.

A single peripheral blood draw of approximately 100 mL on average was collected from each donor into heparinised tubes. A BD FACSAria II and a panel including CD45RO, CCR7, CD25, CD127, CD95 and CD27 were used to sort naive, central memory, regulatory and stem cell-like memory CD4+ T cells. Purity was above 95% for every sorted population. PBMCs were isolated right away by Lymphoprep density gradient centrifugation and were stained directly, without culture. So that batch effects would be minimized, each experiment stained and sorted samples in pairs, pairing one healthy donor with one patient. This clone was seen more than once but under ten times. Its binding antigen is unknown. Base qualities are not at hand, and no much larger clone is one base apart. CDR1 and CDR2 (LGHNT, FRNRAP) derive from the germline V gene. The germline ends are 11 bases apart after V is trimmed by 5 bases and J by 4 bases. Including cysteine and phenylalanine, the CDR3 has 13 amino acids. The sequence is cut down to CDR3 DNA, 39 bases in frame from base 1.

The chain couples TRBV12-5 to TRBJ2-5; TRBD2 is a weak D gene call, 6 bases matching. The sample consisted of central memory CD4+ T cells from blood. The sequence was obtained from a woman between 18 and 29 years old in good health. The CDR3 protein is CASGRYGGETQYF. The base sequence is TGTGCTAGTGGTCGATACGGGGGAGAGACCCAGTACTTC.